The 6 T cell receptor beta chains below all came from one sample that was sequenced in a study of cytomegalovirus exposure and HLA in healthy donors. Primers included in the PCR were 60 Vbeta and 13 Jbeta primers. Clones were read by immunoSEQ multiplex PCR, and TCRdb kept only the in-frame ones, dropping some. Found here are about 150,000 clones, around 80% of them singletons; the top ten hold about 11%. The sample was PBMCs. These receptors were obtained from a man aged 18 to 29 in good health and CMV-seropositive.

V and J are TRBV7-9 and TRBJ1-1; TRBD1 is a possible D gene (5 bases). Germline CDR1 is SEHNR and CDR2 is FQNEAQ (reference sequence). This CDR3 spans 12 amino acids. V lost 1 base and J lost 8, with 8 bases in between. CDR3 bases: TGTGCCAGCAGCTTAGAGCAGGGAGAAGCTTTCTTT. Protein: CASSLEQGEAFF.

V usage is TRBV11-2 and J usage is TRBJ2-5, with 7 nucleotides matching TRBD2. The J segment lost 5 bases and the V segment lost 8 bases, leaving 14 bases of the junction unmatched. Germline lookup yields CDR1 SGHAT and CDR2 FQNNGV. This CDR3 contains 15 residues. DNA of the CDR3: TGTGCCAGCCAAAAAGGGAGGGGTGAGCAGGAGACCCAGTACTTC. Translated, it gives CASQKGRGEQETQYF.

Only one count was recorded for this clone. J is TRBJ2-7 and V is TRBV27; maybe TRBD1 (6 bases). Germline V CDR1 and CDR2: MNHEY, SMNVEV (reference sequence). The CDR3 runs to 15 residues. V shed 4 bases and J shed 3 bases, with 16 bases lying between them. The DNA of the CDR3 is TGTGCCAGCAGTTCCTCCGGGACACCGAACTACGAGCAGTACTTC. Amino acid sequence: CASSSSGTPNYEQYF.

V gene TRBV9 combines with J gene TRBJ2-1, with TRBD2 identical over 11 bases. CDR1 is SGDLS and CDR2 is YYNGEE in the germline V gene. The CDR3 sequence is 18 residues long. V lost 4 bases, J lost 3 bases, and 12 bases stayed unmatched. CDR3 sequence: CASSSGLTTSGIYNEQFF. DNA for the CDR3: TGTGCCAGCAGCTCGGGACTCACGACTAGCGGGATCTACAATGAGCAGTTCTTC.

The V and J genes are TRBV28 and TRBJ2-3; D call uncertain. This CDR3 contains 12 residues. Germline assignment: CDR1 MDHEN and CDR2 SYDVKM. Trimming left V 6 bases short and J 4 bases short, with 8 bases between. The CDR3 here is CASSTKPDTQYF. CDR3 sequence (DNA): TGTGCCAGCAGCACAAAACCAGATACGCAGTATTTT.

Here the CDR3 reads CASSHRFADTQYF. DNA for the CDR3: TGTGCCAGCAGCCACCGGTTCGCAGATACGCAGTATTTT. The chain links TRBV7-3 to TRBJ2-3; D ambiguous. Trimming cost V 5 bases and J 4 bases, with 10 bases left between them. The CDR3 sequence is 13 residues long. The germline CDR1 and CDR2 sequences are SGHTA and FQGTGA. Looking up the rest from reference TRBV7-3 and TRBJ2-3 gives the full variable domain: GAGVSQTPSNKVTEKGKYVELRCDPISGHTALYWYRQSLGQGPEFLIYFQGTGAADDSGLPNDRFFAVRPEGSVSTLKIQRTERGDSAVYLCASSHRFADTQYFGPGTRLTVL.